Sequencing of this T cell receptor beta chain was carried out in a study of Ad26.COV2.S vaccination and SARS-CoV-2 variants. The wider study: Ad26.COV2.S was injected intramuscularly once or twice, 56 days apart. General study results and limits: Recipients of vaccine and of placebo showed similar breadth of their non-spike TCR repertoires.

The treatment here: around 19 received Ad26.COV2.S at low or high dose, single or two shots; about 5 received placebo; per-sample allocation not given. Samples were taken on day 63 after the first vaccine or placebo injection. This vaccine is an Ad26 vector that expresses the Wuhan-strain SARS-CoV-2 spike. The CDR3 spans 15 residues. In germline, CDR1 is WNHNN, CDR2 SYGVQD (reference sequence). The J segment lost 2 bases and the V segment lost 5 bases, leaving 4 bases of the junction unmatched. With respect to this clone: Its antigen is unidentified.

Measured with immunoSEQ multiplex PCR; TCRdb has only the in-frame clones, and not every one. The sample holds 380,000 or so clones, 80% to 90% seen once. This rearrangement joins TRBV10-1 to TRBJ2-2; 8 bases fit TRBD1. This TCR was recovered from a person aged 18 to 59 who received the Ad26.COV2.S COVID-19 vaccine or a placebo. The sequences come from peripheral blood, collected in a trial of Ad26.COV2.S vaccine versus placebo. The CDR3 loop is CASSRQGANTGELFF. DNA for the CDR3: TGCGCCAGCAGTAGGCAGGGGGCAAACACCGGGGAGCTGTTTTTT.